What follows are 8 T cell receptor beta chains derived from one specimen sequenced in a study of graft-versus-host responses after intestinal transplantation. Their target antigens are unknown. The repertoire was sequenced with immunoSEQ multiplex PCR; TCRdb's copy has only in-frame clones and lacks some. Of over 75,000 clones listed, around 90% are singletons. Sequenced material: unstimulated CD4+ T cells sorted from spleen or lymph node cells, taken before transplant. Every receptor here comes from a human donor who was the organ donor for an intestinal transplant.

The rearrangement joins TRBV5-1 to TRBJ2-4; maybe TRBD2 (5 bases). Trimming shortened V by 0 bases and J by 9 bases, and 10 bases separated the two germline ends. Germline V gene data show CDR1 as SGHRS and CDR2 as YFSETQ. This CDR3 region has 13 residues. CDR3 sequence reads: CASSLELGSIQYF. CDR3 sequence (DNA): TGCGCCAGCAGCTTGGAACTAGGATCCATTCAGTACTTC.

The V gene is TRBV7-9, the J gene TRBJ1-4; 9 bases match TRBD1. Germline values: CDR1 SEHNR, CDR2 FQNEAQ (reference sequence). The CDR3 is 14 residues long. V dropped 6 bases and J dropped 5; count of bases not matched to a gene: 4. CDR3 sequence: CASSYGTGNEKLFF. Here the CDR3 DNA reads TGTGCCAGCAGTTACGGGACAGGGAATGAAAAACTGTTTTTT.

V is TRBV7-8 and J is TRBJ2-7; 9 bases match TRBD2. With V trimmed by 7 bases and J by 5 bases, 18 bases remained unmatched. The length of the CDR3 is 17 residues. The V gene's germline CDR1 is SGHVS and CDR2 FQNEAQ. The CDR3 is CASTKGGWREGLHEQYF. In DNA, the CDR3 is TGTGCCAGCACAAAAGGGGGGTGGCGGGAGGGCCTTCACGAGCAGTACTTC.

The gene calls are TRBV6-5 and TRBJ2-5; no definite D call. The V gene's germline CDR1 is MNHEY and CDR2 SVGAGI. V was pared by 5 bases and J by 1 base, with 14 bases between. This CDR3 is 15 amino acids long. The CDR3 bases are TGTGCCAGCAGTCCGTTCGGAGCCTCCCAAGAGACCCAGTACTTC. The encoded protein is CASSPFGASQETQYF.

CDR3: CASSGYRGPMNTEAFF. CDR3 sequence (DNA): TGTGCCAGCAGCGGGTACAGGGGGCCCATGAACACTGAAGCTTTCTTT. The V gene is TRBV27, the J gene TRBJ1-1; 9 bases are a match to TRBD1. Per germline, CDR1 MNHEY and CDR2 SMNVEV (reference sequence). V was pared by 6 bases and J by 0 bases, with 8 bases of the junction left unmatched. The CDR3 is 16 residues long.

The chain recombines TRBV18 with TRBJ2-5; 9 nucleotides agree with TRBD2. This CDR3 comprises 15 residues. Germline loops: CDR1 KGHSH, CDR2 LQKENI. V lost 5 bases, J lost 4 bases, and 8 bases stayed unmatched. This CDR3 is CASSGGLALGETQYF. The CDR3 DNA sequence: TGTGCCAGCTCAGGCGGACTAGCGCTTGGAGAGACCCAGTACTTC.

This chain connects TRBV29-1 to TRBJ2-7; D possibly corresponds to TRBD1 (5 bases). CDR1 SQVTM and CDR2 ANQGSEA come from the germline V gene. The length of the CDR3 is 13 residues. Trimming removed 6 bases at V and 2 bases at J, with 14 bases between. CDR3 sequence reads: CSVVLDTTYEQYF. The CDR3 region has the DNA TGCAGCGTAGTACTGGACACAACCTACGAGCAGTACTTC.

The rearrangement joins TRBV18 to TRBJ2-4, with a tentative D call TRBD2 (6 bases). Trimming shortened V by 3 bases and J by 4 bases, and 7 bases separated the two germline ends. CDR1 and CDR2 (germline): KGHSH, LQKENI. This CDR3 is 13 amino acids long. The CDR3 DNA follows: TGTGCCAGCTCACCGGCGGGGAAAAACATTCAGTACTTC. Protein: CASSPAGKNIQYF. Using reference TRBV18 and TRBJ2-4 for the parts outside the CDR3, the full variable domain is NAGVMQNPRHLVRRRGQEARLRCSPMKGHSHVYWYRQLPEEGLKFMVYLQKENIIDESGMPKERFSAEFPKEGPSILRIQQVVRGDSAAYFCASSPAGKNIQYFGAGTRLSVL.